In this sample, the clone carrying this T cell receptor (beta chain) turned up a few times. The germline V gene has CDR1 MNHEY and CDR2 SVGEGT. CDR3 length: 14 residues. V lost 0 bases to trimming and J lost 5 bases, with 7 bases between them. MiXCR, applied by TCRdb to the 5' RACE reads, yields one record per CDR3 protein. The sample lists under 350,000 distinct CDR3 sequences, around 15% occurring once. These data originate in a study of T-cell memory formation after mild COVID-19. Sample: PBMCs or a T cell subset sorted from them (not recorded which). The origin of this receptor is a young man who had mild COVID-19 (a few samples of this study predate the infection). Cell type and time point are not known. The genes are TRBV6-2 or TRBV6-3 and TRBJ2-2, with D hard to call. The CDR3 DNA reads TGTGCCAGCAGTTACTCTGCTGGAACCGGGGAGCTGTTTTTT. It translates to CASSYSAGTGELFF.